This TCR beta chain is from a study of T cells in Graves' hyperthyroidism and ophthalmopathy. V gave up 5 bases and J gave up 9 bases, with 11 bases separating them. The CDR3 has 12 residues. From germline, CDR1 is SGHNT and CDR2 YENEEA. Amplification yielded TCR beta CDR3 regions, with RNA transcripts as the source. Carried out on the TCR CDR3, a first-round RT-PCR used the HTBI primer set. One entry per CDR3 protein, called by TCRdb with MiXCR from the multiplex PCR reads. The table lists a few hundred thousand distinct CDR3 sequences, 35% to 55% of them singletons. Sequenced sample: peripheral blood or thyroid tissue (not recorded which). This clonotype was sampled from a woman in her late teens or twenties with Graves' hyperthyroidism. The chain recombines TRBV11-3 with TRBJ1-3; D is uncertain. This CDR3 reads CASSRRRGTIYF. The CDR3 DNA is TGTGCCAGCAGCCGAAGACGGGGCACCATATATTTT.